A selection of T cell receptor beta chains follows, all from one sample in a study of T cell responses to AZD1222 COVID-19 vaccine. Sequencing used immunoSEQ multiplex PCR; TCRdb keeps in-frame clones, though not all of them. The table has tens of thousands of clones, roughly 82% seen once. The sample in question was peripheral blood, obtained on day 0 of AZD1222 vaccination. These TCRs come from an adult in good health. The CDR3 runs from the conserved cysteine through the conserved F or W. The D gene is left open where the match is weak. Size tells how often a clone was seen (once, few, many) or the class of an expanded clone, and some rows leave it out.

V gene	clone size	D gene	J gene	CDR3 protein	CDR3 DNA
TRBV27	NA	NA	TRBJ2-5	CASSLKAGFEETQYF	TGTGCCAGCAGTCTTAAGGCGGGGTTCGAGGAGACCCAGTACTTC
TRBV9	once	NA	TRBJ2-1	CASSVRYGLGEQFF	TGTGCCAGCAGCGTTAGGTATGGGTTGGGTGAGCAGTTCTTC
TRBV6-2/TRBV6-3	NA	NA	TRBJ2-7	CASRYRVSYEQYF	TGTGCCAGCAGGTACAGGGTGTCCTACGAGCAGTACTTC
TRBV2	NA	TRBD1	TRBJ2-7	CASRDRGPSYEQYF	TGTGCCAGCAGGGACAGGGGGCCCTCCTACGAGCAGTACTTC
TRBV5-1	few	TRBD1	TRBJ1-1	CASSFGGQVNTEAFF	TGCGCCAGCAGCTTTGGGGGACAGGTGAACACTGAAGCTTTCTTT
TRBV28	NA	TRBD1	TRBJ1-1	CASIQGAGMNTEAFF	TGTGCCAGTATACAGGGGGCAGGGATGAACACTGAAGCTTTCTTT
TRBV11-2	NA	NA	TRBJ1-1	CASSLGGGSFF	TGTGCCAGCAGCTTAGGGGGGGGGTCTTTCTTT
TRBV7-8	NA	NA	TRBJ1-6	CASLIGTSSYNSPLHF	TGTGCCAGCCTGATCGGGACGAGCTCCTATAATTCACCCCTCCACTTT
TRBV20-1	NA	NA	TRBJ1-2	CSASLEGYTF	TGCAGTGCTAGCCTCGAGGGCTACACCTTC
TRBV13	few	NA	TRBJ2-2	CASSLDAGELFF	TGTGCCAGCAGCTTAGACGCCGGGGAGCTGTTTTTT
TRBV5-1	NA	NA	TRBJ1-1	CASSLDSASRTEAFF	TGCGCCAGCAGCTTGGACAGCGCCAGTAGGACTGAAGCTTTCTTT
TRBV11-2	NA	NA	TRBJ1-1	CASSFGANTEAFF	TGTGCCAGCAGCTTTGGAGCGAACACTGAAGCTTTCTTT
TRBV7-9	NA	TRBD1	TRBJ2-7	CASSPDRGKTYEQYF	TGTGCCAGCAGCCCAGACAGGGGTAAGACCTACGAGCAGTACTTC